Listed here are 13 T cell receptor beta chains from one sample, sequenced in a study of blood T cell repertoires in COVID-19 (dated by TCRdb to the early 2020s). The method was the immunoSEQ multiplex PCR assay. TCRdb carries this immuneACCESS record with in-frame sequences only. Its versions omit some clonotypes, under half of them owing to an unresolved V gene in the studies checked, with the rest unexplained. The table for this sample lists roughly 130,000 clones; roughly 80% of them were counted only once. The leading ten clones occupy roughly 4.9% of the sample. Material: peripheral blood. The receptors originated from a woman in her sixties or seventies with COVID-19, enrolled during active disease.

The chain recombines TRBV10-3 with TRBJ2-5; 7 bases are a match to TRBD1. The CDR3 is 15 amino acids. Germline values: CDR1 ENHRY, CDR2 SYGVKD. V was clipped by 6 bases and J by 2 bases; unmatched bases: 9. The CDR3 sequence: CAIRPTGLPQETQYF. The CDR3 DNA reads TGTGCCATCAGGCCGACAGGGCTCCCACAAGAGACCCAGTACTTC.

This chain links TRBV19 with TRBJ1-1, with 7 bases matching TRBD1. CDR3 length: 15 amino acids. CDR1 and CDR2 from the germline V gene are LNHDA and SQIVND (reference sequence). V lost 3 bases, J lost 4 bases, and 8 bases stayed unmatched. The CDR3 loop is CASSMSPGGFTEAFF. DNA of the CDR3: TGTGCCAGTAGTATGTCTCCAGGGGGGTTCACTGAAGCTTTCTTT.

The chain employs TRBV7-2 and TRBJ1-1; D might be TRBD1 (5 bases). The germline gives CDR1 SGHTA, CDR2 FQGNSA. Trimming took off 1 base at V and 5 bases at J, with 14 bases between the two ends. The CDR3 spans 15 residues. CDR3 DNA sequence: TGTGCCAGCAGCTTAGGGGGGAGGGGAGTAACTGAAGCTTTCTTT. This translates into CASSLGGRGVTEAFF.

The rearrangement links TRBV3-1 (or the pseudogene TRBV3-2) to TRBJ1-2; the match to TRBD1 covers 7 bases. The V and J ends lost 4 bases and 8 bases, in that order; junction bases with no gene match: 4. Germline V gene sequence: CDR1 LGHDT, CDR2 YNNKEL (reference sequence). There are 12 residues in the CDR3. Here the CDR3 DNA reads TGTGCCAGCAGCCTGAGGGACAGCGGCTACACCTTC. Protein sequence: CASSLRDSGYTF.

The DNA for the CDR3 is TGTGCCAGCAGCCCCTTAAGCGGGGGAAGCACAGATACGCAGTATTTT. Protein product: CASSPLSGGSTDTQYF. The chain carries TRBV3-1 (or the pseudogene TRBV3-2) and TRBJ2-3; 8 bases map to TRBD2. In germline, CDR1 is LGHDT, CDR2 YNNKEL (reference sequence). Trimming at V came to 4 bases and at J to 0 bases, leaving 6 bases not matched to a gene. The CDR3 is made up of 16 amino acids.

The V gene is TRBV5-4, the J gene TRBJ2-5; 7 nucleotides align to TRBD1. The CDR3 has 15 residues. The V gene's germline CDR1 is SGHNT and CDR2 YYREEE (reference sequence). J gave up 2 bases and V 3 bases, and 7 bases lay outside the gene matches. In DNA form, the CDR3 reads TGTGCCAGCAGCTCCGCCGGGACAGTTCAAGAGACCCAGTACTTC. Residues: CASSSAGTVQETQYF.

CDR3 sequence (DNA): TGTGCCAGCAGCCAAATTCCGGGACAGTCTAACTATGGCTACACCTTC. This sequence encodes CASSQIPGQSNYGYTF. The chain recombines TRBV7-9 with TRBJ1-2; 7 nucleotides agree with TRBD1. This CDR3 spans 16 amino acids. V shed 5 bases, J shed 0 bases, and the junction held 9 bases outside the gene matches. Germline loops: CDR1 SEHNR, CDR2 FQNEAQ (reference sequence).

The chain employs TRBV2 and TRBJ2-1, with 7 nucleotides matching TRBD1. Germline CDR1 is SNHLY and CDR2 is FYNNEI. Unmatched junction bases numbered 10, after V lost 11 bases and J lost 6 bases. The CDR3 is made up of 13 amino acids. CDR3 sequence reads: CAQTKGAGNEQFF. CDR3 in DNA: TGTGCCCAAACGAAGGGGGCGGGCAATGAGCAGTTCTTC.

This clone has just a few counts. This chain uses TRBV10-3 with TRBJ2-1; 15 bases line up with TRBD2. Germline CDR1 is ENHRY and CDR2 is SYGVKD. The CDR3 loop spans 18 amino acids. After removal of 2 bases from V and 4 bases from J, the junction contained 6 bases not matched to a gene. CDR3 coding DNA: TGTGCCATCAGTGAGGGACTAGCGGGGGGGCGTAGTTACAATGAGCAGTTCTTC. As protein: CAISEGLAGGRSYNEQFF.

V and J are TRBV11-2 and TRBJ1-5; D might be TRBD1 (5 bases). The CDR3 has 13 amino acids. Germline V lookup: CDR1 SGHAT, CDR2 FQNNGV. The V gene lost 2 bases and the J gene lost 7 bases, with 9 bases spanning the gap. The CDR3 is CASSLMTEQPQHF. The CDR3 DNA reads as TGTGCCAGCAGCTTAATGACAGAACAGCCCCAGCATTTT.

This clone occurred a few times. The rearrangement uses TRBV7-8 and TRBJ2-7; D might be TRBD1 (6 bases). Trimming removed 5 bases from V and 7 bases from J, with 24 bases in between. CDR3 length equals 16 residues. Germline assignment: CDR1 SGHVS and CDR2 FQNEAQ. The CDR3 loop is CASSRRQAQNSDEQYF. The CDR3 bases are TGTGCCAGCAGCCGCCGACAGGCCCAAAATAGCGATGAGCAGTACTTC.

The V and J genes are TRBV5-3 and TRBJ1-4, with 9 nucleotides matching TRBD1. TRBV5-3 is labeled an ORF, and its function is uncertain. The CDR3 contains 17 residues. V lost 2 bases to trimming and J lost 8 bases; unmatched junction nucleotides: 13. The CDR3 bases are TGTGCCAGAAGCTTTCAGCCCTCCGGGACAGGGTGCGAAAAACTGTTTTTT. It codes for CARSFQPSGTGCEKLFF.

The genes are TRBV7-9 and TRBJ2-1; 10 bases are a match to TRBD2. Germline V gene data show CDR1 as SEHNR and CDR2 as FQNEAQ (reference sequence). This CDR3 is 14 amino acids long. The J segment lost 5 bases and the V segment lost 8 bases, leaving 6 bases of the junction unmatched. CDR3 amino acids: CASGRTSGNNEQFF. As DNA, the CDR3 is TGTGCCAGCGGACGGACTAGCGGAAACAATGAGCAGTTCTTC.